The clone carrying this T cell receptor beta chain was recorded a few times. As yet, its antigen is unknown. CDR3 length: 15 residues. Per germline, CDR1 MDHEN and CDR2 SYDVKM. J was trimmed by 2 bases and V by 6 bases; bases with no gene match: 9. Isolated RNA was reverse transcribed in full, so expressed TCRB transcripts were sequenced. Only in-frame clones appear in the TCRdb table, and some are missing; sequencing was by immunoSEQ multiplex PCR. The sample shows about 270,000 clones, approximately 15% of them seen only once. These data come from a study of beta chain features in type 1 diabetes. Study-wide points: Highly expressing activated T cells could be over-counted with a cDNA template. Unsettled here was the matter of whether HLA type influences TCRB rearrangement. For type 1 diabetes patients, VDJ junctions showed fewer insertions and more deletions. Within each of all four CD4+ subsets, Type 1 diabetes patients had TCRB CDR3s that were moderately but significantly shorter. Within patients, naive, central memory and Treg TCRB repertoires seemed more similar than within healthy donors.

The gene calls are TRBV28 and TRBJ1-1; 7 nucleotides line up with TRBD1. The receptor comes from a man aged 25-40 years with type 1 diabetes. Sample: naive CD4+ T cells from blood. Here the CDR3 reads CASSLPGQTNTEAFF. DNA of the CDR3: TGTGCCAGCAGCTTGCCGGGACAGACTAACACTGAAGCTTTCTTT.